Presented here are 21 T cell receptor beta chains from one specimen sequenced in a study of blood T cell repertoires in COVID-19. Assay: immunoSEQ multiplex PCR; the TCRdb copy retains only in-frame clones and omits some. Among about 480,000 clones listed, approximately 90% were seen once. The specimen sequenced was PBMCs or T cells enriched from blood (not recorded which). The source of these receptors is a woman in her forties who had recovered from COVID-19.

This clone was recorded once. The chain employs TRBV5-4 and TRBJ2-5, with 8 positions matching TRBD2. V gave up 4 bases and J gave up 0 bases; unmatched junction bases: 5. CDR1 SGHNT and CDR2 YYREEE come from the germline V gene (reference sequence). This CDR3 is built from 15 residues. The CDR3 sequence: CASSKTSANQETQYF. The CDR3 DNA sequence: TGTGCCAGCAGCAAGACTAGCGCGAACCAAGAGACCCAGTACTTC.

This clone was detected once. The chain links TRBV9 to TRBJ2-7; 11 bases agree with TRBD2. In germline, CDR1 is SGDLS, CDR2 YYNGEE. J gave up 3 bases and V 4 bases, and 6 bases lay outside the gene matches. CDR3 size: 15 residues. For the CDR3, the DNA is TGTGCCAGCAGCCCACGACTAGCGGGGAGCTACGAGCAGTACTTC. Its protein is CASSPRLAGSYEQYF.

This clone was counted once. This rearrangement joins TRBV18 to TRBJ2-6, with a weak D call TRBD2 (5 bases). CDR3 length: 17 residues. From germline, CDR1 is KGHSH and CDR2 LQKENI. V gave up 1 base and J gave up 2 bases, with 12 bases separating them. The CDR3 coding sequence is TGTGCCAGCTCACCACGTTCGGTTAGCGCTGGGGCCAACGTCCTGACTTTC. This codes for CASSPRSVSAGANVLTF. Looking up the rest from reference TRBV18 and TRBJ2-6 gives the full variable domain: NAGVMQNPRHLVRRRGQEARLRCSPMKGHSHVYWYRQLPEEGLKFMVYLQKENIIDESGMPKERFSAEFPKEGPSILRIQQVVRGDSAAYFCASSPRSVSAGANVLTFGAGSRLTVL.

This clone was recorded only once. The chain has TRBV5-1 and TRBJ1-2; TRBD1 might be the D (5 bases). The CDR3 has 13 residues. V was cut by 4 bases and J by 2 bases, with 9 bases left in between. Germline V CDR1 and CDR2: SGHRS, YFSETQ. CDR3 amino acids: CASSVDSNYGYTF. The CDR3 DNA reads TGCGCCAGCAGCGTCGACAGCAACTATGGCTACACCTTC.

CDR3 region: CASSAGRRATDTQYF. In DNA, the CDR3 is TGTGCCAGCAGCGCGGGGCGAAGGGCCACAGATACGCAGTATTTT. The gene calls are TRBV2 and TRBJ2-3; D perhaps matches TRBD2 (6 bases). The CDR3 has 15 residues. Trimming shortened V by 6 bases and J by 2 bases, and 15 bases separated the two germline ends. From germline, CDR1 is SNHLY and CDR2 FYNNEI.

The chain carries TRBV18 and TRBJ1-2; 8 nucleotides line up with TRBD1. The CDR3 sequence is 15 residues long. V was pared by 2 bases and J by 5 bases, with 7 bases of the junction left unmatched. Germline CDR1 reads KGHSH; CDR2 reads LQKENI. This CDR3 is CASSPGGRGRYGYTF. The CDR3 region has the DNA TGTGCCAGCTCACCAGGGGGCAGGGGGCGTTATGGCTACACCTTC. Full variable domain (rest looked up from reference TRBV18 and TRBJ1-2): NAGVMQNPRHLVRRRGQEARLRCSPMKGHSHVYWYRQLPEEGLKFMVYLQKENIIDESGMPKERFSAEFPKEGPSILRIQQVVRGDSAAYFCASSPGGRGRYGYTFGSGTRLTVV.

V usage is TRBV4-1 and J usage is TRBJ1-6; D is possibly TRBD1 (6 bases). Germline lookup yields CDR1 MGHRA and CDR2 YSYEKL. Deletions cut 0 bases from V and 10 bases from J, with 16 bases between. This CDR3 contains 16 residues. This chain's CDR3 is CASSQDGQGLGSPLHF. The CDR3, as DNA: TGCGCCAGCAGCCAAGACGGCCAGGGGTTGGGATCACCCCTCCACTTT.

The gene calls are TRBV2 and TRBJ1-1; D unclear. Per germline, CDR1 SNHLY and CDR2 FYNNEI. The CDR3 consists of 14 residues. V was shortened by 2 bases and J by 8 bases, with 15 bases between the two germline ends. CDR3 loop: CASSEYRLAMEAFF. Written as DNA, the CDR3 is TGTGCCAGCAGTGAATATCGTTTGGCCATGGAAGCTTTCTTT. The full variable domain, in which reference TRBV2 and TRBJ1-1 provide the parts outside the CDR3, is EPEVTQTPSHQVTQMGQEVILRCVPISNHLYFYWYRQILGQKVEFLVSFYNNEISEKSEIFDDQFSVERPDGSNFTLKIRSTKLEDSAMYFCASSEYRLAMEAFFGQGTRLTVV.

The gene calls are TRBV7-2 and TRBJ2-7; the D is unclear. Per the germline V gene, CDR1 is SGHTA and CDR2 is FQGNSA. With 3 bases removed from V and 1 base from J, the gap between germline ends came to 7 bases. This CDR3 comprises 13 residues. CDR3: CASSFAGSYEQYF. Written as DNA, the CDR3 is TGTGCCAGCAGCTTTGCCGGGTCCTACGAGCAGTACTTC.

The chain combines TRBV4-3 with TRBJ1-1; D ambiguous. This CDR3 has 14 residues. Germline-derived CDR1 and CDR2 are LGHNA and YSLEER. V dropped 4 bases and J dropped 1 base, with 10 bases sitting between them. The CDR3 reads CASSRIDKNTEAFF. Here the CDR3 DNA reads TGCGCCAGCAGCCGGATCGACAAGAACACTGAAGCTTTCTTT.

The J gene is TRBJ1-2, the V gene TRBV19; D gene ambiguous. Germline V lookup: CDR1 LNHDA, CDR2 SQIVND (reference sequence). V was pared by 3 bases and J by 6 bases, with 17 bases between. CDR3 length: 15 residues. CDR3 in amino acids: CASSMVENPIHGYTF. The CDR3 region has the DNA TGTGCCAGTAGTATGGTAGAGAACCCTATTCATGGCTACACCTTC.

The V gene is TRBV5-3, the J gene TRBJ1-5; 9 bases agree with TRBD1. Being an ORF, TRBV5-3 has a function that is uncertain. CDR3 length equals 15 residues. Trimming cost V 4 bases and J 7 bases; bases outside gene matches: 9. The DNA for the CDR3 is TGTGCCAGAAGCCAAATCGGGACAGGGCGGCAGCCCCAGCATTTT. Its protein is CARSQIGTGRQPQHF.

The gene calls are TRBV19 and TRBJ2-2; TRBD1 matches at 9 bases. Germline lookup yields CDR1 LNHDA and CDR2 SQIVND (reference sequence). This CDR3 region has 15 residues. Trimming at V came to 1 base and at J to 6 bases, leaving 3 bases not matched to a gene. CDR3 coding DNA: TGTGCCAGTAGTATAGGGACAGGGGTTCCCGGGGAGCTGTTTTTT. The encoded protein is CASSIGTGVPGELFF.

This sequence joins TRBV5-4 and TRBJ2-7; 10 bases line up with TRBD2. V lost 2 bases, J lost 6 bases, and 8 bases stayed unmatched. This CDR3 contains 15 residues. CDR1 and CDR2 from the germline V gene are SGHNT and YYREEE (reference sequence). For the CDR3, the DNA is TGTGCCAGCAGCTTCGAAGCGGGAGGGCCGAGCGAGCAGTACTTC. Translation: CASSFEAGGPSEQYF. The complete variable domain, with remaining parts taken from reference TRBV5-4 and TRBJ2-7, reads ETGVTQSPTHLIKTRGQQVTLRCSSQSGHNTVSWYQQALGQGPQFIFQYYREEENGRGNFPPRFSGLQFPNYSSELNVNALELDDSALYLCASSFEAGGPSEQYFGPGTRLTVT.

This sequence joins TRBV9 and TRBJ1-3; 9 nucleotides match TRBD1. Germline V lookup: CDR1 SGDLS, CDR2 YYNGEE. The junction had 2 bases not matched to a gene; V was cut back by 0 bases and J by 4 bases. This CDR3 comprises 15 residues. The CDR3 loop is CASSVAGTGGNTIYF. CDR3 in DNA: TGTGCCAGCAGCGTAGCCGGGACAGGGGGAAACACCATATATTTT.

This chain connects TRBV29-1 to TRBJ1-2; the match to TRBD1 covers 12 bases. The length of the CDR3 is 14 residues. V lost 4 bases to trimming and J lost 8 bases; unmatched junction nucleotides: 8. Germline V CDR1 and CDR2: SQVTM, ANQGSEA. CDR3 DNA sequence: TGCAGCGTTGTGGGATCCGGGACAGGGGGCGGCTACACCTTC. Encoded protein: CSVVGSGTGGGYTF.

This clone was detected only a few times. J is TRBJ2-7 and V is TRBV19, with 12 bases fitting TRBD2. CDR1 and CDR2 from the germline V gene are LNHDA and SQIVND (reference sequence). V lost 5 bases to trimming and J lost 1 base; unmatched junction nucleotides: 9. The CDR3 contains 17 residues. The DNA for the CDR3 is TGTGCCAGTAGTTTCCTAGCGGGAGGGGGACCTTCCTACGAGCAGTACTTC. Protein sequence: CASSFLAGGGPSYEQYF.

CDR3 sequence reads: CASSLSRLGNQPQHF. DNA for the CDR3: TGTGCCAGCAGTTTGAGTCGACTTGGAAATCAGCCCCAGCATTTT. This chain links TRBV27 with TRBJ1-5; D unclear. Between the trimmed V and J ends, which lost 3 bases and 4 bases, there was a span of 13 bases. From germline, CDR1 is MNHEY and CDR2 SMNVEV (reference sequence). CDR3 length equals 15 residues.

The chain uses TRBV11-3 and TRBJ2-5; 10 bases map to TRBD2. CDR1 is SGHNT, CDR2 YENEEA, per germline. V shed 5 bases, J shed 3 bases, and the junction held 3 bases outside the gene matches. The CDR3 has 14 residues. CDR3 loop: CASSRTSGKETQYF. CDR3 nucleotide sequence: TGTGCCAGCAGCCGGACTAGCGGAAAAGAGACCCAGTACTTC.

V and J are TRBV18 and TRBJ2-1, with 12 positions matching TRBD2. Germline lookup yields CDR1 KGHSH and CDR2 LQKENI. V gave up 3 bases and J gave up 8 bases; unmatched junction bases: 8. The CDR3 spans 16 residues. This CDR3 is CASSPPGLAGRDEQFF. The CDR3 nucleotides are TGTGCCAGCTCACCCCCTGGACTAGCGGGGAGAGATGAGCAGTTCTTC.

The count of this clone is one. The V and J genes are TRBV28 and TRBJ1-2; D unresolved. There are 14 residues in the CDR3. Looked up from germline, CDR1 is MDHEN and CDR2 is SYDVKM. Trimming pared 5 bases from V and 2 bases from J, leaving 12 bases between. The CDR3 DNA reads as TGTGCCAGCAGTACCGGAGCCGGGAACTATGGCTACACCTTC. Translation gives CASSTGAGNYGYTF.